Sequencing of this T cell receptor beta chain was carried out in a study of T cell responses to AZD1222 COVID-19 vaccine (dated by TCRdb to about 2021). About the full investigation: AZD1222 recipients with second doses at about 4 weeks or about 12 weeks were pooled, because spike-specific TCR depth and breadth did not differ between schedules. Trial participants were enrolled into age subgroups of 18-55, 56-69 and 70-plus years, which contained about 150, 27 and 61 TCR-sequenced participants, respectively. TCR sequencing was performed for about 240 trial participants, of whom about 210 were given two doses of AZD1222 and some 25 were given two doses of MenACWY control vaccine. Overall study results and their limits: Most participants were white British and females outnumbered males, and the authors suggested that clonal diversity may have been underestimated. Reportedly, close to half of the unique spike-specific TCRs recognized epitopes lying outside the regions that are mutated in the B.1.351 and B.1.1.7 variants. Because no samples from the day 14 peak response were available, repertoires could be characterized only after the peak T cell response. The vaccine-associated CD4 TCRs covered the entire spike protein, and the dominant responses fell in regions 160-218 and 743-854. Conclusions about previously exposed vaccinees are limited, since just five to seven AZD1222 recipients were seropositive for SARS-CoV-2 at baseline. In the small 56-69-year group, the increase in depth fell short of significance, most likely because of low power. Spike-specific TCR breadth and depth rose significantly after two AZD1222 doses compared with day 0 and with MenACWY recipients.

This specimen's time point label, interpreted: baseline before first vaccination. Vaccinee samples were obtained from the UK trials COV001 and COV002, which included a single-blind randomized controlled phase 2/3 trial of AZD1222 (ChAdOx1 nCoV-19) in healthy adults. For TCRbeta chain sequencing, PBMC samples were collected from trial participants at day 0 and at day 28 after the second dose. The CDR3, from cysteine to phenylalanine, totals 14 residues. Left in the record is the CDR3 DNA by itself, 42 bases read in frame from the first base. V is shortened by 0 bases, J by 10 bases, and the region joining them spans 12 bases. The germline V gene gives CDR1 as SGHDN and CDR2 as FVKESK. The CDR3 regions of human TCRbeta chains were analyzed by immunosequencing. Per the original workflow: TCRs in the repertoires were matched against a reference library of SARS-CoV-2-specific TCRs that had been generated with the MIRA antigen-specificity platform. Breadth was defined as the fraction of unique TCRs that were SARS-CoV-2-associated. Depth was defined as the fraction of total T cells that were SARS-CoV-2-associated. Each spike-specific TCR was assigned to its reactive spike region and to a CD4 or CD8 class using the MIRA data. Log10-transformed breadth and depth values were compared by one-way ANOVA with Sidak's multiple comparisons tests. TCRdb obtained this table from immuneACCESS and retained in-frame rearrangements with V and J assigned. These tables miss some clones; where compared with another copy, unresolved V genes account for less than half of the shortfall, and the remainder is unexplained. The V and J calls and the clone size are those of that table, but D and trimming were determined from the DNA. This sample comprises around 150,000 clones, 90% of them detected only once. Clones ranked in the top ten supply roughly 3.1% of the sample.

Turning to this clone: What antigen it recognizes has not been identified. Nothing much larger sits one base from this clone, and base qualities are not available.

Rearrangement joined TRBV14 to TRBJ1-4; TRBD1 is a possible D gene, resting on 5 matching bases. The source is an adult in good health. The specimen comprised peripheral blood, sampled on day 0 of AZD1222 vaccination. CDR3 protein: CASSQDPGWGKLFF. The DNA sequence reads TGTGCCAGCAGCCAAGATCCAGGGTGGGGAAAACTGTTTTTT.